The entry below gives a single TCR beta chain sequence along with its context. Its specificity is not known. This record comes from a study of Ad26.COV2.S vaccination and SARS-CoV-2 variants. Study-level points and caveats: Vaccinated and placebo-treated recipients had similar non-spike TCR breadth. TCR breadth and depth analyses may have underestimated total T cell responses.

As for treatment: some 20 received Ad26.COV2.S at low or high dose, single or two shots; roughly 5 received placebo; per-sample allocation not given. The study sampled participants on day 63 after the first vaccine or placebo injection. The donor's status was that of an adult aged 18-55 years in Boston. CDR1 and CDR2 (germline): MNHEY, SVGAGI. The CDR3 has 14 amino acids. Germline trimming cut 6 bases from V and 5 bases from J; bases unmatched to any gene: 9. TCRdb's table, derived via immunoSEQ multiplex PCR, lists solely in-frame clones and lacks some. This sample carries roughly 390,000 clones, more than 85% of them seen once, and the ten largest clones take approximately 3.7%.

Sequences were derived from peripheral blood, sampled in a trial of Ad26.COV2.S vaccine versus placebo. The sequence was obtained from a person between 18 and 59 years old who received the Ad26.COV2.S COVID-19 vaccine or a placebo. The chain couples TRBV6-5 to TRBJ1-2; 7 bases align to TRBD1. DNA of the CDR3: TGTGCCAGCAGGAGGGACAGAGTACTTTATGGCTACACCTTC. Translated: CASRRDRVLYGYTF.